Each of the 29 T cell receptor beta chains below was sequenced from the same sample in a study of T-cell reconstitution after alpha-beta-depleted transplantation in children. Preparing the TCRbeta library involved the use of unique molecular identifiers. A single record per CDR3 protein comes from TCRdb applying MiXCR to the PCR reads. The sample lists about a million distinct CDR3 sequences, 25% to 30% occurring once. This material consisted of PBMCs, mostly from graft donor cells, taken 360 days after TCRalphabeta/CD19-depleted stem cell transplant. Receptors were obtained from a boy under three years old who had a stem cell transplant for SCID, so the T cells may come from the graft donor.

This chain uses TRBV13 with TRBJ2-1; D is perhaps TRBD1 or TRBD2 (5 bases each). The CDR3 is made up of 18 amino acids. Germline V gene sequence: CDR1 PRHDT, CDR2 FYEKMQ (reference sequence). The V end lost 5 bases, the J end lost 7 bases, and 27 bases lay between the germline ends. The CDR3 DNA reads TGTGCCAGCAGCCCCCTCCCCGTCCGGGGCGATATAGGGAATGAGCAGTTCTTC. Its protein is CASSPLPVRGDIGNEQFF.

In this sample, this clonotype turned up a few times. The chain recombines TRBV15 with TRBJ2-7, with a possible D match to TRBD1 (6 bases). Germline V gives CDR1 LNHNV, CDR2 YYDKDF (reference sequence). This CDR3 has 16 residues. Trimming removed 0 bases from V and 0 bases from J, with 12 bases in between. The CDR3 loop reads CATSRDLQGFSYEQYF. The CDR3 nucleotides read TGTGCCACCAGCAGAGATCTACAGGGCTTCTCCTACGAGCAGTACTTC. The full variable domain, rest sourced from reference TRBV15 and TRBJ2-7, is DAMVIQNPRYQVTQFGKPVTLSCSQTLNHNVMYWYQQKSSQAPKLLFHYYDKDFNNEADTPDNFQSRRPNTSFCFLDIRSPGLGDTAMYLCATSRDLQGFSYEQYFGPGTRLTVT.

In regard to this clonotype: The junction shows a germline mismatch at one end, possibly a read error. This chain links TRBV20-1 with TRBJ2-7, with unresolved D. The CDR3 totals 13 residues. The germline gives CDR1 DFQATT, CDR2 SNEGSKA (reference sequence). The DNA for the CDR3 is TGCAGTGCTAGTGGTCAGAACATCTACGAGGAGTACTTC. Its protein product is CSASGQNIYEEYF.

V usage is TRBV20-1 and J usage is TRBJ2-1; possibly TRBD2 for D (5 bases). CDR1 is DFQATT and CDR2 is SNEGSKA in the germline V gene (reference sequence). V lost 6 bases to trimming and J lost 8 bases, with 17 bases between them. CDR3 length: 13 amino acids. The chain's CDR3 is CSAQLPVGDEQFF. The CDR3 DNA reads as TGCAGTGCCCAACTCCCTGTCGGGGATGAGCAGTTCTTC.

This clonotype was detected a few times. The rearrangement links TRBV7-2 to TRBJ2-5, with TRBD1 matching over 10 bases. CDR1 is SGHTA and CDR2 is FQGNSA in the germline V gene. The CDR3 has 16 amino acids. The trim removed 3 bases at V and 5 bases at J, leaving 9 bases unmatched. The CDR3 is CASSFRDRGRLETQYF. CDR3 sequence (DNA): TGTGCCAGCAGCTTTCGGGACAGGGGCAGGTTGGAGACCCAGTACTTC.

In its sample, this clonotype was seen a few times. The chain couples TRBV12-3 or TRBV12-4 to TRBJ2-1; 8 nucleotides match TRBD2. The CDR3 contains 15 residues. The trim removed 4 bases at V and 4 bases at J, leaving 6 bases unmatched. This chain's CDR3 is CASSSLAGLYNEQFF. The CDR3, as DNA: TGTGCCAGCAGTTCCTTAGCGGGACTGTACAATGAGCAGTTCTTC.

This clonotype was seen once. CDR3 loop: CASSQEGEYTGELFF. For the CDR3, the DNA is TGCGCCAGCAGCCAAGAGGGGGAGTACACCGGGGAGCTGTTTTTT. V gene TRBV4-1 combines with J gene TRBJ2-2; D could derive from TRBD1 or TRBD2 (5 bases each). From germline, CDR1 is MGHRA and CDR2 YSYEKL. Trimming took off 0 bases at V and 3 bases at J, with 8 bases between the two ends. This CDR3 spans 15 amino acids.

CDR3 sequence (DNA): TGTGCCAGCAGTTTATGGGGAACAGGGCTGGTTAGAAAAGGCTACACCTTC. This codes for CASSLWGTGLVRKGYTF. The chain has TRBV28 and TRBJ1-2; perhaps TRBD1 as D (6 bases). Germline CDR1 and CDR2: MDHEN and SYDVKM. This CDR3 is built from 17 residues. Deletions cut 0 bases from V and 8 bases from J, with 22 bases between.

The chain uses TRBV7-2 and TRBJ2-3; TRBD2 might be the D (5 bases). The CDR3 totals 16 residues. V was trimmed by 3 bases and J by 0 bases, leaving 13 bases between them. From germline, CDR1 is SGHTA and CDR2 FQGNSA. The CDR3 DNA follows: TGTGCCAGCAGCTTCGGCGGGCCCGGAAGCACAGATACGCAGTATTTT. As protein: CASSFGGPGSTDTQYF.

The chain employs TRBV10-3 and TRBJ1-5; D ambiguous. V dropped 0 bases and J dropped 6 bases, with 9 bases sitting between them. The CDR3 has 14 amino acids. Germline-derived CDR1 and CDR2 are ENHRY and SYGVKD. The CDR3 loop is CAISESKQSQPQHF. As DNA, the CDR3 is TGTGCCATCAGTGAGTCTAAGCAGAGTCAGCCCCAGCATTTT.

The J gene is TRBJ2-7, the V gene TRBV20-1; D may be TRBD2 (5 bases). The V end was cut by 0 bases, the J end by 2 bases, with 8 bases between. CDR3 length equals 13 residues. Germline V gene lookup returns CDR1 DFQATT and CDR2 SNEGSKA (reference sequence). Written as DNA, the CDR3 is TGCAGTGCTAGAGATCTCGGGACCTACGAGCAGTACTTC. Translated, it gives CSARDLGTYEQYF.

The CDR3 region has the DNA TGCGCCAGCAGCCTGGGACAGTTGGAGACCCAGTACTTC. This sequence encodes CASSLGQLETQYF. This rearrangement joins TRBV5-1 to TRBJ2-5; TRBD1 matches at 7 bases. CDR3 length: 13 residues. The trim removed 4 bases at V and 5 bases at J, leaving 5 bases unmatched. Germline loops: CDR1 SGHRS, CDR2 YFSETQ.

This clonotype was found a few times. The genes are TRBV5-1 and TRBJ2-1; TRBD2 agrees at 7 bases. This CDR3 comprises 13 residues. Germline loops: CDR1 SGHRS, CDR2 YFSETQ. V lost 4 bases and J lost 5; bases outside the gene matches: 3. The CDR3 nucleotides are TGCGCCAGCAGCCACGGGACTAACAATGAGCAGTTCTTC. Amino acids: CASSHGTNNEQFF.

The chain is built from TRBV5-1 and TRBJ2-7, with D uncertain. CDR1 SGHRS and CDR2 YFSETQ come from the germline V gene. Trimming took 5 bases from V and 2 from J, leaving 20 bases between them. The CDR3 spans 16 residues. CDR3 DNA sequence: TGCGCCAGCAGTCCTTGGCCGGGCCAAGGCCCCTACGAGCAGTACTTC. Protein sequence: CASSPWPGQGPYEQYF.

This clonotype was seen a handful of times. The chain links TRBV20-1 to TRBJ1-2; no reliable D call. Germline assignment: CDR1 DFQATT and CDR2 SNEGSKA (reference sequence). V was trimmed by 3 bases and J by 2 bases, leaving 7 bases between them. The CDR3 sequence is 12 residues long. CDR3 sequence (DNA): TGCAGTGCTAGCAGAGTAAACTATGGCTACACCTTC. Its protein is CSASRVNYGYTF.

The chain recombines TRBV4-3 with TRBJ1-1; 10 positions match TRBD1. Germline V lookup: CDR1 LGHNA, CDR2 YSLEER. This CDR3 spans 18 amino acids. The V gene end was trimmed by 4 bases and the J gene end by 3 bases; junction bases not matched to a gene: 14. The CDR3 bases are TGCGCCAGCAGCCCAACCCGGACAGGGGGTGATATGGACACTGAAGCTTTCTTT. Its protein is CASSPTRTGGDMDTEAFF.

The CDR3 is CASSGALGRGSTDTQYF. CDR3 bases: TGTGCCAGCAGCGGCGCACTGGGACGGGGCAGCACAGATACGCAGTATTTT. V is TRBV12-3 or TRBV12-4 and J is TRBJ2-3; D may be TRBD1 or TRBD2 (5 bases each). Trimming removed 6 bases at V and 0 bases at J, with 19 bases between. CDR3 length equals 17 residues.

The chain has TRBV3-1 and TRBJ2-5; possibly TRBD2 for D (5 bases). The CDR3 totals 14 residues. Trimming removed 1 base at V and 5 bases at J, with 11 bases between. Germline V CDR1 and CDR2: LGHDT, YNNKEL (reference sequence). CDR3: CASSQGSGRETQYF. CDR3 DNA sequence: TGTGCCAGCAGCCAAGGTTCGGGAAGGGAGACCCAGTACTTC.

This clonotype was counted only a few times. This sequence joins TRBV20-1 and TRBJ2-4; no reliable D call. V lost 6 bases and J lost 0, with 15 bases in between. Germline loops: CDR1 DFQATT, CDR2 SNEGSKA (reference sequence). This CDR3 is 15 amino acids long. The CDR3 reads CSAPPRVVAKNIQYF. CDR3 nucleotide sequence: TGCAGTGCGCCTCCAAGAGTCGTAGCCAAAAACATTCAGTACTTC.

This clonotype has more than one count but fewer than ten. Written as DNA, the CDR3 is TGCAGTGCTAGAGATTTGCAGGGGGCGCGGATAGATACGCAGTATTTT. The encoded protein is CSARDLQGARIDTQYF. The J gene is TRBJ2-3, the V gene TRBV20-1; 8 bases agree with TRBD1. The V gene's germline CDR1 is DFQATT and CDR2 SNEGSKA (reference sequence). The trim removed 0 bases at V and 5 bases at J, leaving 10 bases unmatched. The CDR3 loop spans 16 amino acids.

The rearrangement joins TRBV20-1 to TRBJ2-5; no reliable D call. Germline CDR1 reads DFQATT; CDR2 reads SNEGSKA (reference sequence). CDR3 size: 14 residues. With 5 bases removed from V and 5 bases from J, the gap between germline ends came to 18 bases. For the CDR3, the DNA is TGCAGTGCTCTGGGCTATTTGGGCAGGGAGACCCAGTACTTC. Amino acids: CSALGYLGRETQYF.

This clonotype was seen repeatedly, ten times or more. This chain connects TRBV29-1 to TRBJ2-5, with D possibly matching TRBD2 (5 bases). The CDR3 runs 14 residues. Trimming left V 3 bases short and J 2 bases short, with 13 bases between. CDR1 is SQVTM, CDR2 ANQGSEA, per germline. The CDR3 DNA reads TGCAGCGTTGACGATAGTCGGGGTCAAGAGACCCAGTACTTC. Protein product: CSVDDSRGQETQYF.

The V call is TRBV28, the J call TRBJ2-7; D is possibly TRBD2 (6 bases). Trimming left V 7 bases short and J 4 bases short, with 20 bases between. This CDR3 spans 15 amino acids. In germline, CDR1 is MDHEN, CDR2 SYDVKM. CDR3 coding DNA: TGTGCCAGCAATGCGCCCGGGACTGGGGCTTACGAGCAGTACTTC. Its protein product is CASNAPGTGAYEQYF.

The chain has TRBV19 and TRBJ1-6; D is uncertain. CDR1 LNHDA and CDR2 SQIVND come from the germline V gene (reference sequence). The CDR3 sequence is 13 residues long. V shed 3 bases and J shed 7 bases, with 7 bases lying between them. CDR3 loop: CASSIDGNSPLHF. CDR3 sequence (DNA): TGTGCCAGTAGTATTGACGGGAATTCACCCCTCCACTTT.

The chain links TRBV28 to TRBJ2-7; 12 nucleotides align to TRBD1. This CDR3 is 14 amino acids long. Germline values: CDR1 MDHEN, CDR2 SYDVKM. The ends lost 6 bases at V and 9 bases at J; junction bases unmatched: 9. CDR3 residues: CASSIPGQGASQYF. CDR3 nucleotide sequence: TGTGCCAGCAGCATCCCGGGACAGGGGGCTTCGCAGTACTTC.

The rearrangement uses TRBV27 and TRBJ1-3; D ambiguous. Germline lookup yields CDR1 MNHEY and CDR2 SMNVEV (reference sequence). The CDR3 is made up of 16 amino acids. The ends were cut back, 2 bases at V and 0 bases at J, with 11 bases in the middle. CDR3 protein: CASSLRGPSSGNTIYF. The CDR3 nucleotides are TGTGCCAGCAGTTTAAGAGGACCGAGCTCTGGAAACACCATATATTTT.

This clonotype turned up a few times. This chain joins TRBV20-1 and TRBJ2-7; maybe TRBD2 (6 bases). Germline loops: CDR1 DFQATT, CDR2 SNEGSKA (reference sequence). The length of the CDR3 is 11 residues. The CDR3 spells CTTSNDYEQYF. The CDR3 DNA reads TGCACGACTAGTAACGACTACGAGCAGTACTTC.

The chain links TRBV4-2 to TRBJ2-3; no clear D. The CDR3 loop spans 15 amino acids. Per the germline V gene, CDR1 is LGHNA and CDR2 is YNFKEQ. V lost 1 base and J 4 bases, leaving 12 bases between the germline ends. The CDR3 DNA follows: TGTGCCAGCAGCCAAGCATCCTTAAGGTCAGATACGCAGTATTTT. Translated, it gives CASSQASLRSDTQYF.

The chain is built from TRBV11-2 and TRBJ1-1, with D unresolved. The V end was cut by 2 bases, the J end by 3 bases, with 13 bases between. Germline CDR1 is SGHAT and CDR2 is FQNNGV. The CDR3 length is 15 residues. CDR3 in amino acids: CASSLKPTRDTEAFF. The CDR3 DNA is TGTGCCAGCAGCTTAAAGCCGACTAGGGACACTGAAGCTTTCTTT.